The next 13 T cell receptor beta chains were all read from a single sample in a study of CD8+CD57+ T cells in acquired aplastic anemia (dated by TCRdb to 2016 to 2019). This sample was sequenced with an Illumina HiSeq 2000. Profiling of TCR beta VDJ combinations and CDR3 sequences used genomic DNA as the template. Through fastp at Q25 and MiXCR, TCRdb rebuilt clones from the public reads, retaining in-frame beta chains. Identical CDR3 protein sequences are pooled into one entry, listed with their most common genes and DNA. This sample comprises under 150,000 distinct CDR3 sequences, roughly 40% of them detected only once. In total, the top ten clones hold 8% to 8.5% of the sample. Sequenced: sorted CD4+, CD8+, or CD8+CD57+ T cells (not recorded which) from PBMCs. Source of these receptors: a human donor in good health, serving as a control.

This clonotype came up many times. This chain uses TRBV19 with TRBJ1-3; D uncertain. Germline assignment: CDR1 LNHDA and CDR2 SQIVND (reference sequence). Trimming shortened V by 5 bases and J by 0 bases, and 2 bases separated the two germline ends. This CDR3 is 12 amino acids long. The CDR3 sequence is CASSGSGNTIYF. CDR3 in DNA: TGTGCCAGTAGTGGCTCTGGAAACACCATATATTTT.

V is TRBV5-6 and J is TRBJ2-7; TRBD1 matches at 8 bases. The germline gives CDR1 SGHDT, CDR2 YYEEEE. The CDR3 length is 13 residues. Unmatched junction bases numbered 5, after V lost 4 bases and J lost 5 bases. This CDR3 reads CASSLEDRDEQYF. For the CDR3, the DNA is TGTGCCAGCAGCCTGGAGGACAGGGACGAGCAGTACTTC.

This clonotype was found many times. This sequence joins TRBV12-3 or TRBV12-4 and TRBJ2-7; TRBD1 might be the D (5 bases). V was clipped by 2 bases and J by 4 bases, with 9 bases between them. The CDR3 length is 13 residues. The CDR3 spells CASSLIAGYEQYF. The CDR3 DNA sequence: TGTGCCAGCAGTTTAATCGCAGGGTACGAGCAGTACTTC.

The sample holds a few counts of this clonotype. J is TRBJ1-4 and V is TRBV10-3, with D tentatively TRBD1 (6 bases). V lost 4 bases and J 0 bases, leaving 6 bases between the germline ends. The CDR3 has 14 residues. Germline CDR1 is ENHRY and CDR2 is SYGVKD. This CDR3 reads CAISAGATNEKLFF. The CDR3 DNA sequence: TGTGCCATCAGTGCAGGGGCAACTAATGAAAAACTGTTTTTT.

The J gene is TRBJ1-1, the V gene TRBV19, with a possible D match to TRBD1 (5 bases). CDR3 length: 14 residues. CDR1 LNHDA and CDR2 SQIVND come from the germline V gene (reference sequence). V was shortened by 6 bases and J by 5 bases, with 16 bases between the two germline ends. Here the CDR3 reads CASREQGERTEAFF. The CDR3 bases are TGTGCCAGTAGGGAGCAGGGAGAGAGGACTGAAGCTTTCTTT.

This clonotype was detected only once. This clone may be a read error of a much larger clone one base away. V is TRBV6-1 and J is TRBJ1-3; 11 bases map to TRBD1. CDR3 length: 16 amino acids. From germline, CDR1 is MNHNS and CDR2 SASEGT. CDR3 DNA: TGTACCAGCACGCCTGGACAGGGGGCTGCTGTGGACACCATATATTTT. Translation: CTSTPGQGAAVDTIYF.

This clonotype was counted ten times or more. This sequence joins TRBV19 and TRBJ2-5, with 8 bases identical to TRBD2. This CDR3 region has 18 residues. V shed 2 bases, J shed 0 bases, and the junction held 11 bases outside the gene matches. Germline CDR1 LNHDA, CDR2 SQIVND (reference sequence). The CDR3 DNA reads TGTGCCAGTAGTATATCGGGGGGGACCCGTACATACCAAGAGACCCAGTACTTC. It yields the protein CASSISGGTRTYQETQYF.

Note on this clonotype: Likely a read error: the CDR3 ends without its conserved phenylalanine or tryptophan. Here the CDR3 DNA reads TGTGCCAGCACCCCCGAGGTGGACAGACCTAATGAAAAACTGTTTTTA. It specifies CASTPEVDRPNEKLFL. This chain connects TRBV6-1 to TRBJ1-4; tentatively, D is TRBD1 (6 bases). This CDR3 contains 16 residues. Trimming took 7 bases from V and 3 from J, leaving 18 bases between them. From germline, CDR1 is MNHNS and CDR2 SASEGT.

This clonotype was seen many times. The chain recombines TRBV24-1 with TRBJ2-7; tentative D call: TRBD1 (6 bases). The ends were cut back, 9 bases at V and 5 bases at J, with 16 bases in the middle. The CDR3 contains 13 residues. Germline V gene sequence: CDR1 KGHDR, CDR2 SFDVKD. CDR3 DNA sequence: TGTGCCACCTCACGGCCAGGGGCCAACGAGCAGTACTTC. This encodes CATSRPGANEQYF.

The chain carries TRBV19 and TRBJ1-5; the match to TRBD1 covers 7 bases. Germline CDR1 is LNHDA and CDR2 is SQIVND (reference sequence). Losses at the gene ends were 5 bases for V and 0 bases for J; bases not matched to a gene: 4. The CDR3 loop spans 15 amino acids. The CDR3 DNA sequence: TGTGCCAGTAGTGAGGGACAGCATAGCAATCAGCCCCAGCATTTT. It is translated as CASSEGQHSNQPQHF.

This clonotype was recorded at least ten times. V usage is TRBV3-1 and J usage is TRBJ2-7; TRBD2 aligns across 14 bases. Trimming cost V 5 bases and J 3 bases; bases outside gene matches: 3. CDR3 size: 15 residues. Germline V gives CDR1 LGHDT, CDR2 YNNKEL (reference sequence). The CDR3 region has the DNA TGTGCCAGCAGCGGCGGACTAGCGGGGGGCTACGAGCAGTACTTC. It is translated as CASSGGLAGGYEQYF.

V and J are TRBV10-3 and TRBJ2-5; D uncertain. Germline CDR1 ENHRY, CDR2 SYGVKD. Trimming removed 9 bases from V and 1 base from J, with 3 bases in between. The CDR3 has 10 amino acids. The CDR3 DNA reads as TGTGCCATTGGCCAAGAGACCCAGTACTTC. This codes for CAIGQETQYF.

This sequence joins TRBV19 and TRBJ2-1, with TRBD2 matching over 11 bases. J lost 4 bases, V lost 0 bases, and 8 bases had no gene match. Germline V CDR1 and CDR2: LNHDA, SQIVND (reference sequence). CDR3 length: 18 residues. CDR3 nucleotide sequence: TGTGCCAGTAGTATAGAGGTGGTCGCTAGCGGGGGGTACAATGAGCAGTTCTTC. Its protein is CASSIEVVASGGYNEQFF.